The present entry profiles one T cell receptor (beta chain) with its context. The sample contains more than one DNA sequence encoding this CDR3. The data stem from a study of blood T cell repertoires in COVID-19. Overall study: Sites in the United States, Italy and Spain provided acute and convalescent COVID-19 samples.

Here immunoSEQ multiplex PCR was the method, and the copy in TCRdb shows in-frame clones only, minus some. The sample lists about 220,000 clones, around 89% occurring once. Everyone who took part was roughly 18 to 95 years old, and they came from over 20 US areas. Clinical history reported by participants formed the basis on which cohorts were assigned. CDR3 length equals 14 residues. The V segment lost 6 bases and the J segment 4 bases; nucleotides outside the gene matches: 6. Germline V lookup: CDR1 LGHNT, CDR2 FRNRAP. The sequence derives from a woman aged 25 to 39 who had recovered from COVID-19. V usage is TRBV12-5 and J usage is TRBJ2-7; 10 bases match TRBD1. The sequencing sample was made of PBMCs or T cells enriched from blood (not recorded which). DNA for the CDR3: TGTGCTAGTGGGTCCGGGACAGGGGCTTACGAGCAGTACTTC. Translating gives CASGSGTGAYEQYF. Complete variable domain (other parts from reference TRBV12-5 and TRBJ2-7): DARVTQTPRHKVTEMGQEVTMRCQPILGHNTVFWYRQTMMQGLELLAYFRNRAPLDDSGMPKDRFSAEMPDATLATLKIQPSEPRDSAVYFCASGSGTGAYEQYFGPGTRLTVT.